This T cell receptor beta chain is drawn from a study of identical twins. V was pared by 4 bases and J by 8 bases, with 12 bases between. CDR3 length: 13 residues. Germline V lookup: CDR1 SNHLY, CDR2 FYNNEI. This clonotype turned up a few times. Healthy Caucasians, and only they, were the donors. Unique molecular identifiers were present on the cDNA, which also gained a universal primer site by template switching. One entry per CDR3 protein results from TCRdb running MiXCR on the 5' RACE reads. The sample has 450,000 to 650,000 distinct CDR3 sequences, around 15% seen once. These data were also reused for a study on yellow fever vaccine responses in identical twins.

The sequenced material came from CD4+ T cells sorted from blood. The chain combines TRBV2 with TRBJ2-1, with a weak D call TRBD2 (7 bases). This TCR was sampled from a woman under 30 in good health. In DNA form, the CDR3 reads TGTGCCAGCAGTGTACGCGGGGGCGATGAGCAGTTCTTC. It specifies CASSVRGGDEQFF.